Ten or more counts support the clone carrying this TCR beta chain. Its antigen is not identified. The data were taken from a study of T-cell reconstitution after alpha-beta-depleted transplantation in children. Points from the study as a whole: A year had passed since transplant, and T-cell counts and diversity by then came mostly from newly produced T cells. Expanded clones from the graft, numbering several hundred, reportedly supplied alpha-beta T cells about two months after transplant.

TCRbeta library preparation incorporated unique molecular identifiers. Each CDR3 protein gets one entry after TCRdb re-called the PCR reads with MiXCR. The sample consists of under 50,000 distinct CDR3 sequences, 9.2% of them appearing once. In germline, CDR1 is DFQATT, CDR2 SNEGSKA (reference sequence). The CDR3 runs 17 residues. The ends lost 5 bases at V and 8 bases at J; junction bases unmatched: 18. The input for sequencing was PBMCs, mostly from graft donor cells, taken 60 days after TCRalphabeta/CD19-depleted stem cell transplant. The receptor's source is a male patient under 10 years old who had a stem cell transplant for chronic granulomatous disease, so the T cells may come from the graft donor. The gene calls are TRBV20-1 and TRBJ2-1; TRBD2 matches 10 bases. CDR3 loop: CSARFLKSGRAQYEQFF. The CDR3 coding sequence is TGCAGTGCTCGATTCCTGAAAAGCGGGAGGGCCCAGTATGAGCAGTTCTTC.